The clone carrying this TCR beta chain was observed at least ten times. The CDR3 is 12 amino acids. V lost 3 bases, J lost 0 bases, and 0 bases lay in between. The entry originates in a study of human T cells and chemical hapten exposure. Time point specified: patch test 2, 6 weeks after DPC sensitization. Indicated treatment: therapeutic diphenylcyclopropenone sensitization with weekly scalp DPC. One entry per CDR3 protein, called by TCRdb with MiXCR from the RACE reads. This table has around 360,000 distinct CDR3 sequences, over 6% appearing once. The chain uses TRBV12-3 or TRBV12-4 and TRBJ1-3; D gene unclear. Specimen: whole blood, collected in connection with sensitization to the hapten diphenylcyclopropenone (DPC). This receptor was identified in a woman aged 18-35 years with alopecia areata. Some clones in this sample may be carry-over from other donors' samples. The CDR3 coding sequence is TGTGCCAGCAGTTTCTCTGGAAACACCATATATTTT. It encodes CASSFSGNTIYF.